These T cell receptor beta chains were read from a single sample in a study of CD8 T cells in ankylosing spondylitis. TCRdb recomputed calls from the 5' RACE reads with MiXCR, one row per CDR3 protein. Counted here are roughly 170,000 distinct CDR3 sequences, just over 9.5% occurring once; the ten biggest clones make up less than 15%. Material: blood, either unsorted or a sorted T cell fraction (not recorded which). The receptors shown here come from a female donor with ankylosing spondylitis or in good health (not recorded which). CDR3s include the opening cysteine and the closing phenylalanine or tryptophan. Clone size is shown for a subset of rows, as once, few, many or a class of expanded clone.

>-|TRBV9|TRBJ2-3
CVSSGQGRGDTQYF
>many|TRBV7-9|TRBJ1-1
CASSLVIGAAEAFF
>many|TRBV29-1|TRBJ2-1
CSVERAEDNEQFF
>few|TRBV10-3|TRBJ2-7
CAISAGGGYEQYF
>few|TRBV6-2/TRBV6-3|TRBJ1-1
CASSYSTDSSGTEAFF
>many|TRBV7-6|TRBJ2-3
CASSLVGASEYPSTDTQYF
>many|TRBV12-3/TRBV12-4|TRBJ1-2
CASSFIPEGEDGYTF
>few|TRBV6-5|TRBJ1-5
CASSYAQGNQPQHF
>few|TRBV7-9|TRBJ1-1
CASTGTIGDTEAFF
>-|TRBV11-2|TRBJ2-1
CASREVVGLSDNEQFF